This entry lists 29 T cell receptor beta chains sequenced from one sample in a study of cytomegalovirus exposure and HLA in healthy donors. This PCR relied on a set of 60 Vbeta primers and 13 Jbeta primers. The repertoire was sequenced with immunoSEQ multiplex PCR; TCRdb's copy has only in-frame clones and lacks some. Of about 230,000 clones listed, around 80% were seen once; the top ten hold about 0.45%. Sequencing input: PBMCs. The source is a boy aged 5-17 years in good health and CMV-seronegative.

CDR3 DNA sequence: TGTGCCAGCAGCGCAAGGGGTTACACTGAAGCTTTCTTT. Translation: CASSARGYTEAFF. The J gene is TRBJ1-1, the V gene TRBV9; possible D gene TRBD1, 5 bases. The CDR3 is 13 amino acids. The V end was cut by 3 bases, the J end by 3 bases, with 9 bases between. The germline V gene encodes CDR1 SGDLS and CDR2 YYNGEE. Together with reference TRBV9 and TRBJ1-1, the CDR3 gives the full variable domain: DSGVTQTPKHLITATGQRVTLRCSPRSGDLSVYWYQQSLDQGLQFLIQYYNGEERAKGNILERFSAQQFPDLHSELNLSSLELGDSALYFCASSARGYTEAFFGQGTRLTVV.

The chain uses TRBV9 and TRBJ1-5; D not certain. This CDR3 has 15 amino acids. Germline-derived CDR1 and CDR2 are SGDLS and YYNGEE. The germline V and J ends were trimmed by 0 bases and 4 bases, with 11 bases remaining between them. The CDR3 sequence: CASSVDGRGNQPQHF. The DNA of the CDR3 is TGTGCCAGCAGCGTAGACGGCCGGGGAAATCAGCCCCAGCATTTT.

The rearrangement uses TRBV25-1 and TRBJ2-3; D perhaps matches TRBD1 (6 bases). The V gene lost 11 bases and the J gene lost 3 bases, with 12 bases spanning the gap. Germline assignment: CDR1 MGHDK and CDR2 SYGVNS. The CDR3 consists of 12 residues. The CDR3 DNA follows: TGTGCCGGCGGTAGGGGGACAGATACGCAGTATTTT. Translated: CAGGRGTDTQYF.

The chain has TRBV2 and TRBJ2-2; perhaps TRBD2 as D (5 bases). Trimming cost V 2 bases and J 3 bases, with 10 bases left between them. Germline values: CDR1 SNHLY, CDR2 FYNNEI. The CDR3 length is 15 residues. DNA for the CDR3: TGTGCCAGCAGTGAATCTAGCTCTTACACCGGGGAGCTGTTTTTT. Residues: CASSESSSYTGELFF.

About this clone: A junction end diverges from the germline sequence, so it may reflect a read error. This same CDR3 is encoded by further DNA sequences in the sample. The chain is built from TRBV2 and TRBJ1-2, with a tentative D call TRBD1 (6 bases). The CDR3 covers 14 residues. The V gene's germline CDR1 is SNHLY and CDR2 FYNNEI. CDR3 nucleotides: TGTGCCAGCACGTACAGGGTGTCGAACTACGGCTACACCTTC. This gives the protein CASTYRVSNYGYTF.

V usage is TRBV6-1 and J usage is TRBJ2-4; 7 bases match TRBD1. J lost 1 base, V lost 2 bases, and 5 bases had no gene match. The CDR3 is 16 amino acids. Germline V gene sequence: CDR1 MNHNS, CDR2 SASEGT. The chain's CDR3 is CASSEPGRGAKNIQYF. The DNA for the CDR3 is TGTGCCAGCAGTGAACCCGGCAGGGGGGCCAAAAACATTCAGTACTTC.

The CDR3 DNA reads as TGTGCCAGCAGTTCCACAGATCCCGGCACTGAAGCTTTCTTT. This gives the protein CASSSTDPGTEAFF. The rearrangement links TRBV6-5 to TRBJ1-1; D not certain. CDR1 is MNHEY and CDR2 is SVGAGI in the germline V gene. The CDR3 has 14 residues. V shed 4 bases and J shed 4 bases, with 13 bases lying between them.

This chain connects TRBV30 to TRBJ2-2; D might be TRBD2 (6 bases). The germline CDR1 and CDR2 sequences are GTSNPN and SVGIG (reference sequence). Trimming removed 1 base from V and 5 bases from J, with 14 bases in between. This CDR3 has 15 residues. CDR3 loop: CAWSGAGGPTGELFF. CDR3 DNA: TGTGCCTGGAGTGGAGCGGGCGGGCCTACCGGGGAGCTGTTTTTT. The whole variable domain, filled in from reference TRBV30 and TRBJ2-2, reads SQTIHQWPATLVQPVGSPLSLECTVEGTSNPNLYWYRQAAGRGLQLLFYSVGIGQISSEVPQNLSASRPQDRQFILSSKKLLLSDSGFYLCAWSGAGGPTGELFFGEGSRLTVL.

The V call is TRBV6-6, the J call TRBJ2-3; D not certain. Germline values: CDR1 MNHNY, CDR2 SVGAGI (reference sequence). The V end lost 0 bases, the J end lost 0 bases, and 10 bases lay between the germline ends. This CDR3 has 16 amino acids. The CDR3 sequence is CASSYSRKPSTDTQYF. The CDR3, as DNA: TGTGCCAGCAGTTACTCGCGGAAGCCTAGCACAGATACGCAGTATTTT.

The rearrangement uses TRBV21-1 and TRBJ2-5; TRBD1, as called in the table, went unchecked against the DNA. TRBV21-1 is a pseudogene segment. The CDR3 has 16 residues. DNA of the CDR3: TGTGCCAGCAGCCCGAGACGACAGGGGGACCTTGAGACCCAGTACTTC. It translates to CASSPRRQGDLETQYF.

Note on this clone: The junction and the germline gene differ at one end; a read error may be behind it. The rearrangement uses TRBV7-7 and TRBJ1-1; D unclear. The CDR3 is 13 residues long. Germline V lookup: CDR1 SSHAT, CDR2 FNYEAQ (reference sequence). CDR3 amino acids: CASSLDLNTEAFF. Written as DNA, the CDR3 is TGTGCTAGCAGCTTAGACTTGAACACTGAAGCTTTCTTT. The full variable domain, completed using reference TRBV7-7 and TRBJ1-1, is GAGVSQSPRYKVTKRGQDVTLRCDPISSHATLYWYQQALGQGPEFLTYFNYEAQPDKSGLPSDRFSAERPEGSISTLTIQRTEQRDSAMYRCASSLDLNTEAFFGQGTRLTVV.

The chain links TRBV20-1 to TRBJ2-1; D uncertain. The germline V and J ends were trimmed by 3 bases and 9 bases, with 9 bases remaining between them. The germline V gene encodes CDR1 DFQATT and CDR2 SNEGSKA (reference sequence). The CDR3 spans 11 residues. The CDR3 loop reads CSASPVGEQFF. In DNA, the CDR3 is TGCAGTGCTAGCCCCGTCGGTGAGCAGTTCTTC.

The chain joins TRBV27 to TRBJ2-7; 9 positions match TRBD1. This CDR3 is 14 amino acids long. Trimming took 6 bases from V and 2 from J; bases not matched to a gene: 5. Germline lookup yields CDR1 MNHEY and CDR2 SMNVEV (reference sequence). The CDR3 DNA follows: TGTGCCAGCAGAAGACAGGGGGGAGCCTACGAGCAGTACTTC. It yields the protein CASRRQGGAYEQYF.

This clone occurred a few times. The J gene is TRBJ2-1, the V gene TRBV27; D perhaps matches TRBD2 (5 bases). CDR1 and CDR2 from the germline V gene are MNHEY and SMNVEV (reference sequence). Trimming took off 7 bases at V and 12 bases at J, with 13 bases between the two ends. The CDR3 loop spans 11 amino acids. Here the CDR3 reads CASNQRGVQFF. CDR3 nucleotides: TGTGCCAGCAATCAACGGGGTGTGCAGTTCTTC.

The chain recombines TRBV7-9 with TRBJ1-3; D is possibly TRBD1 (6 bases). Germline assignment: CDR1 SEHNR and CDR2 FQNEAQ (reference sequence). The CDR3 length is 15 residues. V lost 5 bases, J lost 3 bases, and 14 bases lay in between. In DNA, the CDR3 is TGTGCCAGCAGCACCACAGGGATCAGTGGAAACACCATATATTTT. Protein sequence: CASSTTGISGNTIYF.

V usage is TRBV6-1 and J usage is TRBJ2-7; TRBD1 might be the D (5 bases). Germline-derived CDR1 and CDR2 are MNHNS and SASEGT. The CDR3 totals 14 residues. Trimming left V 6 bases short and J 1 base short, with 13 bases between. CDR3 region: CASSMDKVSYEQYF. CDR3 in DNA: TGTGCCAGCAGCATGGACAAGGTTTCCTACGAGCAGTACTTC.

This clone was counted once. The chain carries TRBV30 and TRBJ1-6, with D hard to call. V lost 0 bases and J lost 9, with 6 bases in between. From germline, CDR1 is GTSNPN and CDR2 SVGIG (reference sequence). The CDR3 covers 12 residues. CDR3 region: CAWSVRGSPLHF. CDR3 sequence (DNA): TGTGCCTGGAGTGTACGGGGTTCACCCCTCCACTTT. Based on the CDR3 plus reference TRBV30 and TRBJ1-6, the full variable domain is SQTIHQWPATLVQPVGSPLSLECTVEGTSNPNLYWYRQAAGRGLQLLFYSVGIGQISSEVPQNLSASRPQDRQFILSSKKLLLSDSGFYLCAWSVRGSPLHFGNGTRLTVT.

J is TRBJ1-1 and V is TRBV5-4, with D perhaps matching TRBD1 (5 bases). This CDR3 region has 16 residues. In germline, CDR1 is SGHNT, CDR2 YYREEE (reference sequence). Between the trimmed V and J ends, which lost 5 bases and 3 bases, there was a span of 20 bases. The CDR3 region has the DNA TGTGCCAGCAGAGCCGGGGGTACGAGCGGGGACACTGAAGCTTTCTTT. Protein product: CASRAGGTSGDTEAFF.

The chain joins TRBV2 to TRBJ2-7; D unresolved. The CDR3 extends over 15 amino acids. Trimming left V 5 bases short and J 0 bases short, with 14 bases between. Germline values: CDR1 SNHLY, CDR2 FYNNEI. In DNA, the CDR3 is TGTGCCAGCAGTCCCGAAGGTCCTAGCTCCTACGAGCAGTACTTC. Its translation is CASSPEGPSSYEQYF.

The chain employs TRBV4-1 and TRBJ2-7; 11 nucleotides line up with TRBD1. After removal of 2 bases from V and 2 bases from J, the junction contained 20 bases not matched to a gene. The CDR3 totals 21 residues. Germline-derived CDR1 and CDR2 are MGHRA and YSYEKL. CDR3 bases: TGCGCCAGCAGCCAACCCCCTCTGGACAGGGGGCACCTCTGGGTTCCCTACGAGCAGTACTTC. Its translation is CASSQPPLDRGHLWVPYEQYF.

The V call is TRBV5-6, the J call TRBJ2-7; 12 positions match TRBD1. CDR1 is SGHDT and CDR2 is YYEEEE in the germline V gene. The CDR3 totals 15 residues. Germline trimming cut 4 bases from V and 1 base from J; bases unmatched to any gene: 3. The chain's CDR3 is CASSGGQGASYEQYF. The CDR3 DNA follows: TGTGCCAGCAGCGGGGGACAGGGGGCATCCTACGAGCAGTACTTC.

On this clone itself: At one boundary the junction diverges from the germline segment, which might be a read error. V usage is TRBV7-7 and J usage is TRBJ2-5, with 7 nucleotides matching TRBD1. The CDR3 loop spans 14 amino acids. Per the germline V gene, CDR1 is SSHAT and CDR2 is FNYEAQ (reference sequence). CDR3 coding DNA: TGTGCTAGCAGCTTAGCACAGGGGCAGGAGACCCAGTACTTC. It translates to CASSLAQGQETQYF.

The rearrangement uses TRBV5-1 and TRBJ1-5; D might be TRBD1 (5 bases). The germline V and J ends were trimmed by 0 bases and 2 bases, with 9 bases remaining between them. Germline V gene lookup returns CDR1 SGHRS and CDR2 YFSETQ. This CDR3 contains 15 residues. The CDR3 nucleotides read TGCGCCAGCAGCTTGGCCTCAGGGCGCAATCAGCCCCAGCATTTT. As protein: CASSLASGRNQPQHF. The full variable domain, completed using reference TRBV5-1 and TRBJ1-5, is KAGVTQTPRYLIKTRGQQVTLSCSPISGHRSVSWYQQTPGQGLQFLFEYFSETQRNKGNFPGRFSGRQFSNSRSEMNVSTLELGDSALYLCASSLASGRNQPQHFGDGTRLSIL.

The CDR3 sequence: CASSEYVRAYGYTF. The CDR3 DNA reads as TGTGCCAGCAGTGAATATGTCAGGGCTTATGGCTACACCTTC. This rearrangement joins TRBV6-1 to TRBJ1-2, with a weak D call TRBD1 (5 bases). CDR1 is MNHNS and CDR2 is SASEGT in the germline V gene. CDR3 size: 14 residues. Between the trimmed V and J ends, which lost 2 bases and 5 bases, there was a span of 12 bases.

This clone has only one observation. The V call is TRBV6-5, the J call TRBJ1-2; TRBD1 is a possible D gene (6 bases). Trimming removed 5 bases at V and 4 bases at J, with 11 bases between. Germline loops: CDR1 MNHEY, CDR2 SVGAGI. The CDR3 spans 13 residues. In nucleotides, the CDR3 is TGTGCCAGCAGTCCCCAACAGGGCTATGGCTACACCTTC. It yields the protein CASSPQQGYGYTF.

The chain links TRBV5-1 to TRBJ2-1; D gene uncertain. The CDR3 length is 15 residues. Germline CDR1 reads SGHRS; CDR2 reads YFSETQ. V was clipped by 0 bases and J by 4 bases, with 11 bases between them. The CDR3, as DNA: TGCGCCAGCAGCTTGGCCGAGGCAGCTTACAATGAGCAGTTCTTC. Translating it yields CASSLAEAAYNEQFF.

As for this clone: Possible read error: a much larger clone is one base away. The chain couples TRBV6-1 to TRBJ2-6; D is ambiguous. V was cut by 3 bases and J by 0 bases, with 3 bases left in between. CDR3 length equals 14 residues. Germline CDR1 reads MNHNS; CDR2 reads SASEGT. The CDR3, as DNA: TGTGCCAGCAGTGAGAGCTCTGGGGCCAACGTCCTGACTTTC. This codes for CASSESSGANVLTF.

The rearrangement uses TRBV2 and TRBJ1-5; the D is unclear. The V end was cut by 2 bases, the J end by 3 bases, with 8 bases between. CDR1 SNHLY and CDR2 FYNNEI come from the germline V gene. The CDR3 sequence is 14 residues long. The CDR3 sequence is CASSELQSNQPQHF. Here the CDR3 DNA reads TGTGCCAGCAGTGAACTACAGTCCAATCAGCCCCAGCATTTT. The full variable domain, in which reference TRBV2 and TRBJ1-5 provide the parts outside the CDR3, is EPEVTQTPSHQVTQMGQEVILRCVPISNHLYFYWYRQILGQKVEFLVSFYNNEISEKSEIFDDQFSVERPDGSNFTLKIRSTKLEDSAMYFCASSELQSNQPQHFGDGTRLSIL.

This clone has a handful of counts. This sequence joins TRBV29-1 and TRBJ2-5; D not certain. Germline V gene lookup returns CDR1 SQVTM and CDR2 ANQGSEA. CDR3 length equals 11 residues. V shed 7 bases and J shed 2 bases, with 8 bases lying between them. CDR3: CSGLEQETQYF. CDR3 nucleotides: TGCAGCGGGCTAGAACAAGAGACCCAGTACTTC.